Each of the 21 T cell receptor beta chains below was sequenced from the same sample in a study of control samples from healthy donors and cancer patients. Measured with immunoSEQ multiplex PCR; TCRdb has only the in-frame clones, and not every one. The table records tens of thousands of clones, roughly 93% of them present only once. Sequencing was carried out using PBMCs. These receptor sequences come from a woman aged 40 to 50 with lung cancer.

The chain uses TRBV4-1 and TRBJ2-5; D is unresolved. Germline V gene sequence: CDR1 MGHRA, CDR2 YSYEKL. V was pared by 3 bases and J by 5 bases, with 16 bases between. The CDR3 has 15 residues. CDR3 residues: CASSQSVVQGETQYF. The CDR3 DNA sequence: TGCGCCAGCAGCCAGTCGGTAGTCCAAGGGGAGACCCAGTACTTC.

The DNA for the CDR3 is TGCGCCAGCAGTTTGACCCCTAGCGGGGGGCAACCGAGCACAGATACGCAGTATTTT. This translates into CASSLTPSGGQPSTDTQYF. J is TRBJ2-3 and V is TRBV5-1; 11 bases agree with TRBD2. This CDR3 comprises 19 residues. The germline V gene has CDR1 SGHRS and CDR2 YFSETQ. V lost 5 bases, J lost 0 bases, and 14 bases stayed unmatched.

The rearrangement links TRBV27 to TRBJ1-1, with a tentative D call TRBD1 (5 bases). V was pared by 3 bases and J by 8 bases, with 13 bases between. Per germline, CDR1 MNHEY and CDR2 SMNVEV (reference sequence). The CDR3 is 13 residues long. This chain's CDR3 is CASSLYQGSEAFF. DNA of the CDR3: TGTGCCAGCAGTTTGTATCAGGGTTCCGAAGCTTTCTTT.

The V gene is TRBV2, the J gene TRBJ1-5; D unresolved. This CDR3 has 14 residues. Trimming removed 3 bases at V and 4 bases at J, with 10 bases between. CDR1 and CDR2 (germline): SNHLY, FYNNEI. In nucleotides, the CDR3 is TGTGCCAGCAGTGACCTTTCGGGTAATCAGCCCCAGCATTTT. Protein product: CASSDLSGNQPQHF.

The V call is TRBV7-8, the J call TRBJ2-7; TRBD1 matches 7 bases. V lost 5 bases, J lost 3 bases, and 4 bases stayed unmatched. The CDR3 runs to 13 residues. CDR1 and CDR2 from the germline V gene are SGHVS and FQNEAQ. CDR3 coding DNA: TGTGCCAGCAGCGCCCGGGACAGCTACGAGCAGTACTTC. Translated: CASSARDSYEQYF.

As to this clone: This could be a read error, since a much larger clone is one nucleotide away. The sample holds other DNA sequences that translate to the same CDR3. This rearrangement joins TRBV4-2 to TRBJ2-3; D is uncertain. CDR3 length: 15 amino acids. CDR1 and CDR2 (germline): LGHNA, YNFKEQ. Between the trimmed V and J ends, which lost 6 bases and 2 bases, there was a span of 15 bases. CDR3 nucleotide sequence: TGTGCCAGCAGTCCTTTTGGGTCCTCCACAGATACGCAGTATTTT. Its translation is CASSPFGSSTDTQYF.

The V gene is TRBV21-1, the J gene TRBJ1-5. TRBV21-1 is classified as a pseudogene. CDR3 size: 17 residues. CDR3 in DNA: TGTGCCAGCAGCAAAGAGTTGTCGGTTAGGGGAGGACAGCCCCAGCATTTT. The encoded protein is CASSKELSVRGGQPQHF.

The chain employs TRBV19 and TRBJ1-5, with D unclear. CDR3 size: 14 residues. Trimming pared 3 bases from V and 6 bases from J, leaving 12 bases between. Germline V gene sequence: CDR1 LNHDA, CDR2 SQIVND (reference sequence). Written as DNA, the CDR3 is TGTGCCAGTAGTATCACCGAAACCCTTCAGCCCCAGCATTTT. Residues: CASSITETLQPQHF.

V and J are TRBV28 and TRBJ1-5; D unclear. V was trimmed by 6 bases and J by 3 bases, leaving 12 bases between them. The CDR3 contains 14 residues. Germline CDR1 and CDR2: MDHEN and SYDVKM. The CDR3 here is CASSRMGNNQPQHF. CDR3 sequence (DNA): TGTGCCAGCAGCCGGATGGGGAACAATCAGCCCCAGCATTTT.

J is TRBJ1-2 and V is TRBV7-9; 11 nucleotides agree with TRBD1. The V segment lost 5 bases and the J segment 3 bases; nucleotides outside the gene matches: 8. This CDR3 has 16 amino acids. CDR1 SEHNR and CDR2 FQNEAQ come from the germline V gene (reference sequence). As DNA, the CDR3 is TGTGCCAGCAGCCCCCGGGGACAGGGGGGATACTATGGCTACACCTTC. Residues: CASSPRGQGGYYGYTF.

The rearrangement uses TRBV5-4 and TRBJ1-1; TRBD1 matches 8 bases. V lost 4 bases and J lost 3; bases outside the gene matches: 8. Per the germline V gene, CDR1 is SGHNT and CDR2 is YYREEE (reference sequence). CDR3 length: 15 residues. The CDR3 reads CASSDRQGIDTEAFF. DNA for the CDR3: TGTGCCAGCAGCGACCGACAGGGGATCGACACTGAAGCTTTCTTT.

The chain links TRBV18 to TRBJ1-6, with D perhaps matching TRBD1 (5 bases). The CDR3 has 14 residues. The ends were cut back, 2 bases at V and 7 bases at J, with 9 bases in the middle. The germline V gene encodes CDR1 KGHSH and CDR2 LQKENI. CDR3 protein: CASSPGTQNSPLHF. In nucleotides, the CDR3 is TGTGCCAGCTCACCAGGGACTCAAAATTCACCCCTCCACTTT.

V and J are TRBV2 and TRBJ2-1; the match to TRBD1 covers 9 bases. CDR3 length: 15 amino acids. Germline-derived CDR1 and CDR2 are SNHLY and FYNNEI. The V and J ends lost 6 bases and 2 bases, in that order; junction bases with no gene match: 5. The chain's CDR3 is CASRDRGIPYNEQFF. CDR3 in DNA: TGTGCCAGCAGGGACAGGGGTATCCCCTACAATGAGCAGTTCTTC. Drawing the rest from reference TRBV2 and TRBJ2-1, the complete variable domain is EPEVTQTPSHQVTQMGQEVILRCVPISNHLYFYWYRQILGQKVEFLVSFYNNEISEKSEIFDDQFSVERPDGSNFTLKIRSTKLEDSAMYFCASRDRGIPYNEQFFGPGTRLTVL.

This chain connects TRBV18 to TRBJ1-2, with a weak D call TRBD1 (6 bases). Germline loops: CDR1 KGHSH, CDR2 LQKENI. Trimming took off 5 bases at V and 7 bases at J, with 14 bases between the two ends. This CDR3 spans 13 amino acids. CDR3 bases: TGTGCCAGCTCAACCCAGGGGTTCGGTGGCTACACCTTC. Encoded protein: CASSTQGFGGYTF.

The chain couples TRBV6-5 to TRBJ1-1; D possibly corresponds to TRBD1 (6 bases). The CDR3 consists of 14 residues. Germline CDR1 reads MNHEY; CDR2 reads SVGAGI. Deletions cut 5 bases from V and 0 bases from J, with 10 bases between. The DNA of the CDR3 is TGTGCCAGCAGTATGGGACATCTGAACACTGAAGCTTTCTTT. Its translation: CASSMGHLNTEAFF.

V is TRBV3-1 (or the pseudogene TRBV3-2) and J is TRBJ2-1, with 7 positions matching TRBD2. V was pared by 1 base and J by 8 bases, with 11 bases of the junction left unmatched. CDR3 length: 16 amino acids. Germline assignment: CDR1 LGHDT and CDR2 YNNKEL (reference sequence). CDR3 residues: CASSQGAGVLGDEQFF. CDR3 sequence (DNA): TGTGCCAGCAGCCAAGGGGCGGGGGTCTTGGGGGATGAGCAGTTCTTC.

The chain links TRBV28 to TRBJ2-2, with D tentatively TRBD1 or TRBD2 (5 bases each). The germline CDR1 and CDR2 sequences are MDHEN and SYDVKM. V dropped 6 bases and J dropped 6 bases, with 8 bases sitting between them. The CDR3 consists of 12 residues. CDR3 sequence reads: CASRGDPGELFF. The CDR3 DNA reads TGTGCCAGCAGAGGGGACCCCGGGGAGCTGTTTTTT.

CDR3 sequence reads: CASSQELRSAPLHF. CDR3 DNA: TGTGCCAGCAGCCAAGAACTGCGATCGGCACCCCTCCACTTT. The chain carries TRBV4-2 and TRBJ1-6; D unclear. The CDR3 loop spans 14 amino acids. CDR1 LGHNA and CDR2 YNFKEQ come from the germline V gene. V was shortened by 0 bases and J by 11 bases, with 11 bases between the two germline ends.

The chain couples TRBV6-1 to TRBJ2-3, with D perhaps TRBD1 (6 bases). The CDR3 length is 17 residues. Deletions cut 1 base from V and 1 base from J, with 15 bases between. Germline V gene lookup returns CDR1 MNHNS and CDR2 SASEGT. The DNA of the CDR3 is TGTGCCAGCAGTGAAGGGACAGTCCGGCGAGGCACAGATACGCAGTATTTT. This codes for CASSEGTVRRGTDTQYF.

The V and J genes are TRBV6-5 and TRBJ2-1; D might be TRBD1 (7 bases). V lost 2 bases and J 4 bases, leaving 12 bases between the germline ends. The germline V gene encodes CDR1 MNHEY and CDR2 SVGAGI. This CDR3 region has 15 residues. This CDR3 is CASSYMAGGYNEQFF. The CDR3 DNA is TGTGCCAGCAGTTACATGGCAGGGGGGTACAATGAGCAGTTCTTC.

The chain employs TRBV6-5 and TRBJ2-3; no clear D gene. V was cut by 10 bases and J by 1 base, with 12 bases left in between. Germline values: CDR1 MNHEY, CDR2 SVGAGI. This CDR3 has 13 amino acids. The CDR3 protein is CATSWAGTDTQYF. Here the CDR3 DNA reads TGTGCCACTTCCTGGGCGGGCACAGATACGCAGTATTTT.